This T cell receptor (beta chain) was captured by sequencing in a study of T cell repertoires in cytomegalovirus infection. TCRdb fed the reads into MiXCR, producing one record per CDR3 protein. The sample holds around 710,000 distinct CDR3 sequences, roughly 28% seen once. The CDR3 spans 13 residues. Trimming removed 1 base at V and 8 bases at J, with 9 bases between. CDR1 and CDR2 from the germline V gene are SGHTA and FQGTGA. This clonotype was observed a few times. Its target is not known. The rearrangement joins TRBV7-3 to TRBJ2-1, with unresolved D. This material consisted of cultured CD8+ T cells from PBMCs, taken from culture after CMV antigen stimulation. The receptor's source is a human donor in good health (CMV status not recorded). Some clones in this sample may be carry-over from other donors' samples. CDR3 bases: TGTGCCAGCAGCTTAAAGGAATTCGATGAGCAGTTCTTC. Translation: CASSLKEFDEQFF.